These T cell receptor beta chains were read from a single sample in a study of T cell responses to AZD1222 COVID-19 vaccine. Method: immunoSEQ multiplex PCR; TCRdb's copy keeps in-frame clones and lacks some. Of about 140,000 clones in the sample, around 92% were seen once. This sample comprised peripheral blood, obtained on day 0 of AZD1222 vaccination. The receptors were sampled from an adult in good health. Each CDR3 is given without its conserved first and last residue. The order of the fields is clone size, J gene, V gene, CDR3 protein. Clone size, where shown, is once, few, many, or a class for clones that have expanded.

clone size: -; J gene: TRBJ2-5; V gene: TRBV5-1; CDR3 protein: ASSLVSGLAGGEGETQY
clone size: -; J gene: TRBJ2-5; V gene: TRBV2; CDR3 protein: ASSRKGLEGPTQY
clone size: -; J gene: TRBJ2-3; V gene: TRBV7-3; CDR3 protein: ASSSRTTTDTQY
clone size: once; J gene: TRBJ1-2; V gene: TRBV2; CDR3 protein: ASSEDPYYGYT
clone size: -; J gene: TRBJ1-6; V gene: TRBV5-1; CDR3 protein: ASRETDNSPLH
clone size: -; J gene: TRBJ1-6; V gene: TRBV27; CDR3 protein: ASGQRNSPLH
clone size: -; J gene: TRBJ2-7; V gene: TRBV6-2/TRBV6-3; CDR3 protein: ASSYAGGPHEQY
clone size: once; J gene: TRBJ1-4; V gene: TRBV7-2; CDR3 protein: ASSSQGAANEKLF
clone size: -; J gene: TRBJ2-7; V gene: TRBV5-1; CDR3 protein: ASSRRPGQGLDEQY
clone size: -; J gene: TRBJ1-2; V gene: TRBV30; CDR3 protein: AWSVGVGGYT
clone size: -; J gene: TRBJ1-1; V gene: TRBV7-7; CDR3 protein: ASAWGVGTEAF
clone size: -; J gene: TRBJ2-7; V gene: TRBV18; CDR3 protein: ASSPREESHEQY